The rows below give T cell receptor beta chains drawn from one sample of a study of cytomegalovirus exposure and HLA in healthy donors. Libraries were prepared by immunoSEQ multiplex PCR; TCRdb keeps only in-frame clonotypes and omits some of them. This repertoire shows around 220,000 clones, about 75% found once; its top ten account for less than 2%. Source material: PBMCs. Receptors originate from a woman aged 25 to 45 in good health and CMV-seronegative. The CDR3 runs from the conserved cysteine through the conserved F or W. The order of the fields is clone size, D gene, V gene, CDR3 length, J gene, CDR3 protein, CDR3 DNA. D genes are given only for firm matches. Rows give clone size only sometimes, using once, few, many, or a class for an expanded clone.

clone size: -; D gene: -; V gene: TRBV7-8; CDR3 length: 16; J gene: TRBJ2-2; CDR3 protein: CASRIETHPNTGELFF; CDR3 DNA: TGTGCCAGCAGAATCGAGACTCATCCGAACACCGGGGAGCTGTTTTTT
clone size: -; D gene: TRBD1; V gene: TRBV5-1; CDR3 length: 16; J gene: TRBJ2-1; CDR3 protein: CASSWTDREKGGEQFF; CDR3 DNA: TGCGCCAGCAGCTGGACGGACAGGGAGAAGGGCGGTGAGCAGTTCTTC
clone size: -; D gene: -; V gene: TRBV18; CDR3 length: 15; J gene: TRBJ2-3; CDR3 protein: CASSPGQGSTDTQYF; CDR3 DNA: TGTGCCAGCTCACCAGGGCAGGGAAGCACAGATACGCAGTATTTT
clone size: few; D gene: -; V gene: TRBV5-4; CDR3 length: 14; J gene: TRBJ1-1; CDR3 protein: CASSLDPGITEAFF; CDR3 DNA: TGTGCCAGCAGCTTGGATCCAGGAATCACTGAAGCTTTCTTT
clone size: -; D gene: -; V gene: TRBV11-3; CDR3 length: 12; J gene: TRBJ2-5; CDR3 protein: CASTAVQVGFHF; CDR3 DNA: TGTGCCAGCACCGCAGTCCAGGTCGGTTTCCACTTC
clone size: -; D gene: -; V gene: TRBV5-1; CDR3 length: 15; J gene: TRBJ2-1; CDR3 protein: CASSLAQGSHNEQFF; CDR3 DNA: TGCGCCAGCAGCTTGGCTCAGGGGTCCCACAATGAGCAGTTCTTC
clone size: -; D gene: TRBD1; V gene: TRBV15; CDR3 length: 14; J gene: TRBJ1-1; CDR3 protein: CATTLDRRNTEAFF; CDR3 DNA: TGTGCCACCACCTTGGACAGGCGGAACACTGAAGCTTTCTTT
clone size: -; D gene: TRBD1; V gene: TRBV7-9; CDR3 length: 14; J gene: TRBJ1-1; CDR3 protein: CASSRAEQGDKAFF; CDR3 DNA: TGTGCCAGCAGCCGCGCGGAACAGGGGGATAAAGCTTTCTTT
clone size: -; D gene: TRBD1; V gene: TRBV11-2; CDR3 length: 15; J gene: TRBJ1-1; CDR3 protein: CASSLGQPRNTEAFF; CDR3 DNA: TGTGCCAGCAGCTTGGGACAGCCACGGAACACTGAAGCTTTCTTT
clone size: -; D gene: -; V gene: TRBV19; CDR3 length: 16; J gene: TRBJ2-1; CDR3 protein: CASSKGGVRSYNEQFF; CDR3 DNA: TGTGCCAGTAGTAAAGGTGGAGTTCGGTCCTACAATGAGCAGTTCTTC
clone size: -; D gene: -; V gene: TRBV21-1; CDR3 length: 18; J gene: TRBJ2-5; CDR3 protein: CASSKGAKAGTSGEEQYF; CDR3 DNA: TGTGCCAGCAGCAAAGGGGCAAAAGCAGGGACTAGCGGGGAGGAGCAGTACTTC
clone size: few; D gene: -; V gene: TRBV5-4; CDR3 length: 16; J gene: TRBJ2-1; CDR3 protein: CASSSGGGNLNNEQFF; CDR3 DNA: TGTGCCAGCAGTAGCGGAGGCGGAAACTTAAACAATGAGCAGTTCTTC
clone size: -; D gene: -; V gene: TRBV11-1; CDR3 length: 18; J gene: TRBJ1-1; CDR3 protein: CASSLGRGLTPRNTEAFF; CDR3 DNA: TGTGCCAGCAGCTTAGGAAGGGGTTTGACTCCTCGGAACACTGAAGCTTTCTTT
clone size: -; D gene: TRBD1; V gene: TRBV7-9; CDR3 length: 16; J gene: TRBJ1-3; CDR3 protein: CSSSYPTGLSGNTIYF; CDR3 DNA: TGTTCCAGCAGCTACCCGACAGGGTTGTCTGGAAACACCATATATTTT
clone size: -; D gene: -; V gene: TRBV7-5; CDR3 length: 18; J gene: TRBJ2-4; CDR3 protein: CARSLGGFPRKAKNIQYF; CDR3 DNA: TGTGCCAGAAGCTTAGGCGGGTTCCCCAGGAAGGCCAAAAACATTCAGTACTTC
clone size: -; D gene: TRBD2; V gene: TRBV7-9; CDR3 length: 17; J gene: TRBJ2-2; CDR3 protein: CASSSEVTSGNHGELFF; CDR3 DNA: TGTGCCAGCAGCTCAGAGGTGACTAGCGGGAATCACGGGGAGCTGTTTTTT
clone size: -; D gene: TRBD1; V gene: TRBV7-9; CDR3 length: 15; J gene: TRBJ1-1; CDR3 protein: CASSSLGDRGTEAFF; CDR3 DNA: TGTGCCAGCAGCTCGTTGGGGGACAGGGGCACTGAAGCTTTCTTT
clone size: -; D gene: -; V gene: TRBV5-1; CDR3 length: 13; J gene: TRBJ1-1; CDR3 protein: CASSPWGDTEAFF; CDR3 DNA: TGCGCCAGCAGCCCGTGGGGGGACACTGAAGCTTTCTTT
clone size: few; D gene: TRBD2; V gene: TRBV6-5; CDR3 length: 15; J gene: TRBJ2-3; CDR3 protein: CASSYGGGFTDTQYF; CDR3 DNA: TGTGCCAGCAGTTACGGCGGGGGATTCACAGATACGCAGTATTTT
clone size: -; D gene: -; V gene: TRBV19; CDR3 length: 13; J gene: TRBJ1-5; CDR3 protein: CASNKQYNQPQHF; CDR3 DNA: TGTGCCAGTAACAAACAGTACAATCAGCCCCAGCATTTT
clone size: -; D gene: TRBD1; V gene: TRBV30; CDR3 length: 14; J gene: TRBJ2-1; CDR3 protein: CAWGTGGSYNEQFF; CDR3 DNA: TGTGCCTGGGGGACAGGGGGTTCCTACAATGAGCAGTTCTTC
clone size: -; D gene: -; V gene: TRBV30; CDR3 length: 13; J gene: TRBJ1-1; CDR3 protein: CAWSAQRNTEAFF; CDR3 DNA: TGTGCCTGGAGTGCACAGAGGAACACTGAAGCTTTCTTT
clone size: -; D gene: -; V gene: TRBV7-3; CDR3 length: 14; J gene: TRBJ2-5; CDR3 protein: CASSLTSGWETQYF; CDR3 DNA: TGTGCCAGCAGCTTAACTAGCGGATGGGAGACCCAGTACTTC
clone size: -; D gene: -; V gene: TRBV7-9; CDR3 length: 14; J gene: TRBJ2-5; CDR3 protein: CASSLRGGQEAQYF; CDR3 DNA: TGTGCCAGCAGCTTAAGGGGGGGTCAAGAGGCCCAGTACTTC
clone size: -; D gene: TRBD1; V gene: TRBV9; CDR3 length: 18; J gene: TRBJ1-3; CDR3 protein: CASSVGGGTGGAGNTIYF; CDR3 DNA: TGTGCCAGCAGCGTAGGGGGGGGAACAGGGGGCGCGGGAAACACCATATATTTT